The clone carrying this TCR beta chain is judged medium-sized (0.01 to 0.1%). The data stem from a study of blood T cell repertoires in COVID-19. The CDR3 runs to 14 residues. Germline assignment: CDR1 MNHEY and CDR2 SMNVEV (reference sequence). V gave up 7 bases and J gave up 3 bases; unmatched junction bases: 3. In the authors' methods: Amplification of reference gene primers was used by the study to estimate nucleated cell counts. Some clones are missing from TCRdb's copy, which holds only in-frame ones; the method was immunoSEQ multiplex PCR. The DNA gave D and trimming, while V, J and clone size come from that table. The sample has fewer than 200,000 clones, more than 70% seen once; the top ten hold less than 4.5%. Cohorts were determined from participant-reported clinical history.

This clonotype was sampled from a woman aged 45-65 years in a cohort exposed to, infected with or recovered from COVID-19 (not recorded which). The sequencing input was PBMCs or T cells enriched from blood (not recorded which). The chain carries TRBV27 and TRBJ2-2, with 9 positions matching TRBD1. Here the CDR3 reads CASTRTGDTGELFF. Written as DNA, the CDR3 is TGTGCCAGCACTAGGACAGGGGACACCGGGGAGCTGTTTTTT.